These 2 T cell receptor beta chains came from one sample sequenced in a study of CD8 T cells in ankylosing spondylitis. TCRdb recomputed calls from the 5' RACE reads with MiXCR, one row per CDR3 protein. The data contain around 330,000 distinct CDR3 sequences, around a tenth of them singletons. The material sequenced was blood, either unsorted or a sorted T cell fraction (not recorded which). These TCRs come from a female donor with ankylosing spondylitis or in good health (not recorded which).

This chain joins TRBV20-1 and TRBJ2-7, with 7 positions matching TRBD2. Germline CDR1 DFQATT, CDR2 SNEGSKA (reference sequence). The CDR3 totals 14 residues. The trim removed 1 base at V and 1 base at J, leaving 4 bases unmatched. The CDR3 here is CSARVPSGSYEQYF. Written as DNA, the CDR3 is TGCAGTGCTAGAGTTCCTAGCGGTTCCTACGAGCAGTACTTC.

CDR3 coding DNA: TGTGCCAGCACCCTTTATGGGGGACCTACAGATACGCAGTATTTT. This translates into CASTLYGGPTDTQYF. The V and J genes are TRBV7-2 and TRBJ2-3; tentatively, D is TRBD1 or TRBD2 (5 bases each). The length of the CDR3 is 15 residues. V gave up 7 bases and J gave up 3 bases, with 17 bases separating them. CDR1 is SGHTA and CDR2 is FQGNSA in the germline V gene.